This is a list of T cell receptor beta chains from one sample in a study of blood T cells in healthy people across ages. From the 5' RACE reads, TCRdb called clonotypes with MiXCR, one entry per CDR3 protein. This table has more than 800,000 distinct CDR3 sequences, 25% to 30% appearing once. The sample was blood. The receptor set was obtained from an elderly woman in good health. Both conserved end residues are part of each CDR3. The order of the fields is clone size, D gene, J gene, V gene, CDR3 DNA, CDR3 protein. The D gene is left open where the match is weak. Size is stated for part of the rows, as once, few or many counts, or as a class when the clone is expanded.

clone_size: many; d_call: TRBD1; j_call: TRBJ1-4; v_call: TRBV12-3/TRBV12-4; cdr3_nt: TGTGCCAGCAGTTTAGAGGGGGCCGGTGAAAAACTGTTTTTT; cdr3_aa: CASSLEGAGEKLFF
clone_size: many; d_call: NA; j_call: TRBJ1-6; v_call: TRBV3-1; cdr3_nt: TGTGCCAGCAGCCATGGACGAAGCTCCTATAATTCACCCCTCCACTTT; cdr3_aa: CASSHGRSSYNSPLHF
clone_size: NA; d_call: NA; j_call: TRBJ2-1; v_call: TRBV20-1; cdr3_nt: TGCAGTGCTAGAGGGGGCAGCGGAGGGGAGACCCGGTTCTTC; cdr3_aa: CSARGGSGGETRFF
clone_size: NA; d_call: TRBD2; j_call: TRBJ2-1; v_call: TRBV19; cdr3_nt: TGTGCCAGTAGAGCGAGCGGGGGTTACTATGAGCAGTTCTTC; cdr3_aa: CASRASGGYYEQFF
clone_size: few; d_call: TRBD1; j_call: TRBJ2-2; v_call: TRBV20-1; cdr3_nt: TGCAGTGCTAGAGACCCTTCGGACAGGAAAGAGGAGCTGTTTTTT; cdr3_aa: CSARDPSDRKEELFF
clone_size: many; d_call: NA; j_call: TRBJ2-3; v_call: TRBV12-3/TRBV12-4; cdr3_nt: TGTGCCAGCAGTTTCCCCCCTGGGACTGCCACTAGCACAGATACGCAGTATTTT; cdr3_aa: CASSFPPGTATSTDTQYF
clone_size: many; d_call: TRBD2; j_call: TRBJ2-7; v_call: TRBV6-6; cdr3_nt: TGTGCCAGCAGGAAGGAGGGCGGGGGGTTGCGGGAGCAGTACTTC; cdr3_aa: CASRKEGGGLREQYF
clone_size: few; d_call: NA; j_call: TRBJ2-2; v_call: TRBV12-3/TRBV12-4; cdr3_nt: TGTGCCAGCAGAATAGAAGTCGGGGAGCTGTTTTTT; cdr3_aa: CASRIEVGELFF
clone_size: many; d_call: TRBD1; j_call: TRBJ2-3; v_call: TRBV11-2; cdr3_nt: TGTGCCAGCAGGCCGGGACAGGGTGCAGATACGCAGTATTTT; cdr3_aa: CASRPGQGADTQYF
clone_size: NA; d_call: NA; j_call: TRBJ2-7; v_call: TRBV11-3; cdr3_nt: TGTGCCAGCAGCTTAGGAGGTATGACGAACGAGCAGTACTTC; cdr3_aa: CASSLGGMTNEQYF
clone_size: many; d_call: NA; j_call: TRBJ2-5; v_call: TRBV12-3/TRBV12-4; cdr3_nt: TGTGCCAGCACCCCCTTCCAGGGGACGTTGACCCAGTACTTC; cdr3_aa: CASTPFQGTLTQYF
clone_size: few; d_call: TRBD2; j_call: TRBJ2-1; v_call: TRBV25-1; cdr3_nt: TGTGCCAGCAGTGACACTCGGGGTAGCGGGAGTACTAGGCAGTTCTTC; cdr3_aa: CASSDTRGSGSTRQFF
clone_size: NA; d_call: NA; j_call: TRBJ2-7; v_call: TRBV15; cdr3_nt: TGTGCCACCAGCAGAAAGGGAGCCTACGAGCAGTACTTC; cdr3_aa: CATSRKGAYEQYF
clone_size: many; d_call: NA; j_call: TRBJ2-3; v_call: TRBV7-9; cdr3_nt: TGTGCCAGCAGCTTAGAGGGTAGAAGCGATACGCAGTATTTT; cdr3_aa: CASSLEGRSDTQYF
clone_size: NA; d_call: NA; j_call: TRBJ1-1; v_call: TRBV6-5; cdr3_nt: TGTGCCAGCACCCAGAGCCGGGCGAACACTGAAGCTTTCTTT; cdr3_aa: CASTQSRANTEAFF
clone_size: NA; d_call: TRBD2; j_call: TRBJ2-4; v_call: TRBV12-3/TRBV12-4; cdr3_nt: TGTGCCAGCACCCCATCGGGGGGGCGCGCCGCCAAAAACATTCAGTACTTC; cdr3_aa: CASTPSGGRAAKNIQYF